Listed below are T cell receptor beta chains from one sample, sequenced in a study of human T cells and chemical hapten exposure. MiXCR was run by TCRdb on the RACE reads, yielding one entry per CDR3 protein. The sample consists of 95,000 to 150,000 distinct CDR3 sequences, around 10% of them appearing once. The starting material was whole blood, obtained in connection with sensitization to the hapten diphenylcyclopropenone (DPC). These receptor sequences come from a woman between 50 and 59 years old with alopecia areata. Some clones in this sample may be carry-over from other donors' samples. Both conserved end residues are part of each CDR3. Only some rows state a clone size, as once, few, many or a class for expanded clones.

clone size: many
J gene: TRBJ2-3
V gene: TRBV12-3/TRBV12-4
CDR3 protein: CASSLDNRGSDTQYF

clone size: few
J gene: TRBJ1-1
V gene: TRBV6-2/TRBV6-3
CDR3 protein: CASSYSFGVDTEAFF

clone size: -
J gene: TRBJ2-6
V gene: TRBV20-1
CDR3 protein: CGARGPNSGANVLTF

clone size: many
J gene: TRBJ1-1
V gene: TRBV12-3/TRBV12-4
CDR3 protein: CASSQQGYTEAFF

clone size: once
J gene: TRBJ1-1
V gene: TRBV5-1
CDR3 protein: CASSIGVNTEAFF

clone size: few
J gene: TRBJ2-7
V gene: TRBV7-2
CDR3 protein: CASSLEGAPYEQYF

clone size: -
J gene: TRBJ2-7
V gene: TRBV5-1
CDR3 protein: CASSLAESYEQYF

clone size: -
J gene: TRBJ1-4
V gene: TRBV24-1
CDR3 protein: CATTEATGPTNEKLFF

clone size: -
J gene: TRBJ2-7
V gene: TRBV7-8
CDR3 protein: CASSVGDLRQYF

clone size: many
J gene: TRBJ2-5
V gene: TRBV29-1
CDR3 protein: CSVGGQGGTQYF

clone size: few
J gene: TRBJ2-5
V gene: TRBV4-3
CDR3 protein: CASSQDARTGETQYF

clone size: -
J gene: TRBJ2-6
V gene: TRBV3-1
CDR3 protein: CASSPRGVANVLTF

clone size: -
J gene: TRBJ1-1
V gene: TRBV10-3
CDR3 protein: CAIGGMNTEAFF

clone size: few
J gene: TRBJ2-4
V gene: TRBV28
CDR3 protein: CASRAGGRPTVQYF

clone size: few
J gene: TRBJ2-3
V gene: TRBV3-1
CDR3 protein: CASRWGSTDTQYF

clone size: few
J gene: TRBJ2-7
V gene: TRBV15
CDR3 protein: CATSTPGGYEQYF

clone size: few
J gene: TRBJ2-1
V gene: TRBV12-3/TRBV12-4
CDR3 protein: CASSLSRSYNEQFF

clone size: -
J gene: TRBJ2-3
V gene: TRBV14
CDR3 protein: CASSQPGLRTQYF

clone size: few
J gene: TRBJ1-2
V gene: TRBV28
CDR3 protein: CASSLTGKGYGYTF

clone size: many
J gene: TRBJ2-1
V gene: TRBV14
CDR3 protein: CASSQFRDRVGDEQFF

clone size: few
J gene: TRBJ2-3
V gene: TRBV6-6
CDR3 protein: CASSYSPGQVSDTQYF

clone size: once
J gene: TRBJ2-3
V gene: TRBV29-1
CDR3 protein: CSAGLARTDTQYF

clone size: -
J gene: TRBJ1-4
V gene: TRBV20-1
CDR3 protein: CSARAWDRGSEKLFF

clone size: few
J gene: TRBJ2-5
V gene: TRBV9
CDR3 protein: CASSVGAETQYF

clone size: few
J gene: TRBJ1-2
V gene: TRBV14
CDR3 protein: CASSYRGSYGYTF

clone size: -
J gene: TRBJ2-3
V gene: TRBV4-2
CDR3 protein: CASSQKSGGTDTQYF

clone size: many
J gene: TRBJ2-1
V gene: TRBV27
CDR3 protein: CASITMDSGGASYNEQFF

clone size: -
J gene: TRBJ2-5
V gene: TRBV4-2
CDR3 protein: CASSSPIGLIQETQYF

clone size: -
J gene: TRBJ1-6
V gene: TRBV7-9
CDR3 protein: CASSWAGENSPLHF

clone size: many
J gene: TRBJ2-1
V gene: TRBV13
CDR3 protein: CASSLVAGGYKGEQFF

clone size: many
J gene: TRBJ2-2
V gene: TRBV14
CDR3 protein: CASSLFANTGELFF

clone size: many
J gene: TRBJ1-4
V gene: TRBV12-3/TRBV12-4
CDR3 protein: CASSPTDNEKLFF

clone size: few
J gene: TRBJ2-5
V gene: TRBV2
CDR3 protein: CASSEAVPGTGETQYF

clone size: many
J gene: TRBJ2-3
V gene: TRBV19
CDR3 protein: CASSIRAGEDTDTQYF

clone size: many
J gene: TRBJ2-7
V gene: TRBV5-4
CDR3 protein: CASSLRTAVNPYEQYF